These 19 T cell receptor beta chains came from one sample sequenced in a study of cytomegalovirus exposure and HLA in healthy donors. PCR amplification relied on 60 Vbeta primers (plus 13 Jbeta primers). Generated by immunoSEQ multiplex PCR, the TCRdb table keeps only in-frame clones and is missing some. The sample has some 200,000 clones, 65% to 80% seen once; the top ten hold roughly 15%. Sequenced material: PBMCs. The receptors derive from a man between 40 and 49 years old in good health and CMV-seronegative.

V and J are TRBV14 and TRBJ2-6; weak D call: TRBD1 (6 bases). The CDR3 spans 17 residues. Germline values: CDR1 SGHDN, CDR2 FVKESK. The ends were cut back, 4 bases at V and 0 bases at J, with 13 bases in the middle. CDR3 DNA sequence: TGTGCCAGCAGCCCCCGACAGGTTTCCTCTGGGGCCAACGTCCTGACTTTC. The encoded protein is CASSPRQVSSGANVLTF. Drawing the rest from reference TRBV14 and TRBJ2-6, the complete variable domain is EAGVTQFPSHSVIEKGQTVTLRCDPISGHDNLYWYRRVMGKEIKFLLHFVKESKQDESGMPNNRFLAERTGGTYSTLKVQPAELEDSGVYFCASSPRQVSSGANVLTFGAGSRLTVL.

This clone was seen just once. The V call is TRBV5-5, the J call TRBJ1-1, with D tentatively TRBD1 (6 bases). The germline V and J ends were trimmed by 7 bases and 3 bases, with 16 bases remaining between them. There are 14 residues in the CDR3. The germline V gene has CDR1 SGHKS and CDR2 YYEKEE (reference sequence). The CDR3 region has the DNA TGTGCCAGCGAAACAGGGTTTAGGGACACTGAAGCTTTCTTT. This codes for CASETGFRDTEAFF.

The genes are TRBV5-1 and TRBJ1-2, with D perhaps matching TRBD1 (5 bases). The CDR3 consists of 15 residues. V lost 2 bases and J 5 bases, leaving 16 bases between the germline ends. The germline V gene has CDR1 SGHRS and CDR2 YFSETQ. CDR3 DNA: TGCGCCAGCAGCTTCTGGCGCAGGGAGGGGTATGGCTACACCTTC. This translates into CASSFWRREGYGYTF.

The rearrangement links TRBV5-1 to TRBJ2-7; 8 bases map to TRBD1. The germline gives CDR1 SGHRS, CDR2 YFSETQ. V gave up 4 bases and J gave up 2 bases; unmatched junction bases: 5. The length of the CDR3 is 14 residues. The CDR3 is CASSPVQGAYEQYF. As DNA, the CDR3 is TGCGCCAGCAGCCCGGTACAGGGGGCCTACGAGCAGTACTTC.

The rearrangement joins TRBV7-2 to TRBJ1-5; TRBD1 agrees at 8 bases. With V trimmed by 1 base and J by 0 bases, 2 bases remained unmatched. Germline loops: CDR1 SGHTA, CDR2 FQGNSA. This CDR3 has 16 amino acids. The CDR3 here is CASSLGDRGSNQPQHF. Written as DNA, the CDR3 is TGTGCCAGCAGCTTAGGAGACAGGGGTAGCAATCAGCCCCAGCATTTT.

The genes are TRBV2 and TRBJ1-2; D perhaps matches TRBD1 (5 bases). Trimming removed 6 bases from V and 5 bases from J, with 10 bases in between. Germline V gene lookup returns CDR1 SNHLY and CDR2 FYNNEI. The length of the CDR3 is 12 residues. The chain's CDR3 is CASRGQGYGYTF. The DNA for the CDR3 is TGTGCCAGCAGGGGGCAGGGTTATGGCTACACCTTC.

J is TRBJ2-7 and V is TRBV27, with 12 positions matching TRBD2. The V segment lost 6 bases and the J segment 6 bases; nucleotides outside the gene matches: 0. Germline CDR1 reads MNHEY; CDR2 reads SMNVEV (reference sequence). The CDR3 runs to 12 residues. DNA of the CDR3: TGTGCCAGCAGGACTAGCGGGGGCGAGCAGTACTTC. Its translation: CASRTSGGEQYF.

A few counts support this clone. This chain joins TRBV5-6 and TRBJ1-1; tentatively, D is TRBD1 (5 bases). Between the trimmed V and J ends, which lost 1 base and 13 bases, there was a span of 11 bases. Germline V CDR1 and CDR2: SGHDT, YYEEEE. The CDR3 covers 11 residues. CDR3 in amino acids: CASSLRDSHFF. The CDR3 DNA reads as TGTGCCAGCAGCTTGAGGGACTCTCATTTCTTT.

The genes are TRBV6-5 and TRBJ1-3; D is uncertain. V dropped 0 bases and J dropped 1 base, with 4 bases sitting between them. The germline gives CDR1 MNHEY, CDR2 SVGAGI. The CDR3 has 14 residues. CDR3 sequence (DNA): TGTGCCAGCAGTTACTCCACTTCTGGAAACACCATATATTTT. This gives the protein CASSYSTSGNTIYF.

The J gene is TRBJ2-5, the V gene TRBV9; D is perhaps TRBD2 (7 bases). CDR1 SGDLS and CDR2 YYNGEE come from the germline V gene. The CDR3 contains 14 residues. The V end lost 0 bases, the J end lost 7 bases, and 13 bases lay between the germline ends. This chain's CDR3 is CASSVVPGEGTQYF. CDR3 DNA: TGTGCCAGCAGCGTAGTTCCAGGGGAGGGGACCCAGTACTTC.

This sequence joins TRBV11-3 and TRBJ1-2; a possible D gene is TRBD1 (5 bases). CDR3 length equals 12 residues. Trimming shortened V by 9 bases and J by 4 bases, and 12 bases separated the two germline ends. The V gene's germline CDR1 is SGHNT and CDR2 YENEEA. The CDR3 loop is CARTGFGYGYTF. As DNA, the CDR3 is TGTGCCAGAACAGGCTTTGGCTATGGCTACACCTTC.

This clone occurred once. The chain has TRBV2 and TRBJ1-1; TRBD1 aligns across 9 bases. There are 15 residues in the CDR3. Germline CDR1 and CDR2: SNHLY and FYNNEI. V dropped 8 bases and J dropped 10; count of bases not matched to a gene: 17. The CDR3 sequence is CASEGLKQAGQGAFF. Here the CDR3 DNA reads TGTGCCAGCGAAGGGCTAAAACAAGCGGGACAGGGAGCTTTCTTT.

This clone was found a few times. CDR3 residues: CASSLWGEATDTQYF. The DNA for the CDR3 is TGTGCCAGCAGCTTATGGGGGGAGGCCACAGATACGCAGTATTTT. This chain links TRBV13 with TRBJ2-3, with D possibly TRBD2 on 6 matching bases. The CDR3 extends over 15 amino acids. V was trimmed by 2 bases and J by 2 bases, leaving 11 bases between them. Per germline, CDR1 PRHDT and CDR2 FYEKMQ (reference sequence).

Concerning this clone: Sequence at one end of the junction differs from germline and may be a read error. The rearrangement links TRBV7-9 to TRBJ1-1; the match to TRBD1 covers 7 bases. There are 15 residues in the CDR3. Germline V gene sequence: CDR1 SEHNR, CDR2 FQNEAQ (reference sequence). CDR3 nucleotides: TGTTCCAGCAGCCAAACGACAGGGTTAAACACTGAAGCTTTCTTT. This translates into CSSSQTTGLNTEAFF.

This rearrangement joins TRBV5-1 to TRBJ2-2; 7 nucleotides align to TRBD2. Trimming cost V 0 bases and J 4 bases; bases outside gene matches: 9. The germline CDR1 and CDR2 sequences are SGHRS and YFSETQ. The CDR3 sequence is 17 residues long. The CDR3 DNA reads TGCGCCAGCAGCTTGGCAGCTAGCGGAAGAAGCACCGGGGAGCTGTTTTTT. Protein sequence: CASSLAASGRSTGELFF.

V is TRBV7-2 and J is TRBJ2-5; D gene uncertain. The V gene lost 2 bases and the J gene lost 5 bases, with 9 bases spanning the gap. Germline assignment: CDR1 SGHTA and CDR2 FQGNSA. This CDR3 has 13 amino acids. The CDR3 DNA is TGTGCCAGCAGCTTAAGCCCCGGGGAGACCCAGTACTTC. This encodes CASSLSPGETQYF.

CDR3 region: CASSIKGRVESPLHF. The CDR3 bases are TGTGCCAGTAGTATCAAGGGCAGGGTGGAATCACCCCTCCACTTT. The V and J genes are TRBV19 and TRBJ1-6; a weak D match, TRBD1 (5 bases). This CDR3 contains 15 residues. Germline lookup yields CDR1 LNHDA and CDR2 SQIVND (reference sequence). Trimming shortened V by 3 bases and J by 10 bases, and 16 bases separated the two germline ends.

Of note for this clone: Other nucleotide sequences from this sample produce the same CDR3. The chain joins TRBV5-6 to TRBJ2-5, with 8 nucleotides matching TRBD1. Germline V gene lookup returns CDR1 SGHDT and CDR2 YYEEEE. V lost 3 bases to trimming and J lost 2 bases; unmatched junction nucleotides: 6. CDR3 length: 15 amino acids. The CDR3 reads CASSSGQGRQETQYF. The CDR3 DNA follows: TGTGCCAGCAGCTCCGGACAGGGAAGGCAAGAGACCCAGTACTTC.

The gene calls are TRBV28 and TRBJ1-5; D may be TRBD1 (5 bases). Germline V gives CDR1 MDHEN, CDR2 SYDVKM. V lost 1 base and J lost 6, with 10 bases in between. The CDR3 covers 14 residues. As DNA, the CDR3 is TGTGCCAGCAGTTTATCAAGGGGCCGTCAGCCCCAGCATTTT. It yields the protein CASSLSRGRQPQHF.